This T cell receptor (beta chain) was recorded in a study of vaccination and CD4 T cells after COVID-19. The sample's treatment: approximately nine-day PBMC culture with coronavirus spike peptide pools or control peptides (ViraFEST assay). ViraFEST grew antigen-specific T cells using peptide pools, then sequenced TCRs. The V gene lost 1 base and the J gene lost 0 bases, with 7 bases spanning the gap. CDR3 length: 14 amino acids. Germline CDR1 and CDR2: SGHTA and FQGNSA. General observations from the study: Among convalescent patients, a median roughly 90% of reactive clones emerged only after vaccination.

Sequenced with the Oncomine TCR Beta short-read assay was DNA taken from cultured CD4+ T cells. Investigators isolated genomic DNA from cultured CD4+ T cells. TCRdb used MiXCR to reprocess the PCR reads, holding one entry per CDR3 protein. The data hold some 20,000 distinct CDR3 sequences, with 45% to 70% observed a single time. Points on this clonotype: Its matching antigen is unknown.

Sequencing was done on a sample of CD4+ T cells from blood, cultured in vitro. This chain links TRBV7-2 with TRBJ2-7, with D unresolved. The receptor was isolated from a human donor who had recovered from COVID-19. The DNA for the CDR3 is TGTGCCAGCAGCTTAGGGGGTATCTCCTACGAGCAGTACTTC. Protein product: CASSLGGISYEQYF.